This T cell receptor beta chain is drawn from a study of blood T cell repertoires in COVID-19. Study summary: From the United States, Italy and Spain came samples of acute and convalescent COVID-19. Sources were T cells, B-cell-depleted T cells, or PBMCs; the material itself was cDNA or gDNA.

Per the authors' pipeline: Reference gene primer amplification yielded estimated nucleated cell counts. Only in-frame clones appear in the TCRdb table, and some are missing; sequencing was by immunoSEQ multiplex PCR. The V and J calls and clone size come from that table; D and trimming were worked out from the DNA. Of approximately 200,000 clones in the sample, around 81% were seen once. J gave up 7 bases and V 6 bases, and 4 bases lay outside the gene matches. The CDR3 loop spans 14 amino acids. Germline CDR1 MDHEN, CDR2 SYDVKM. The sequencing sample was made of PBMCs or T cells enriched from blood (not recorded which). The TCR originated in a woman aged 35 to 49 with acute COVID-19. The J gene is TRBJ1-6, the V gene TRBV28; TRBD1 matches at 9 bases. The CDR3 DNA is TGTGCCAGCAGGGTCGGGACAGGGAATTCACCCCTCCACTTT. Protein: CASRVGTGNSPLHF.